Listed below are T cell receptor beta chains from one sample, sequenced in a study of blood T cell repertoires in COVID-19. Sequencing was performed with immunoSEQ multiplex PCR; in TCRdb, only in-frame clones are kept and a portion is missing. The data show over 200,000 clones, with 70% to 90% seen just once and roughly 10% held by the top ten. Sequenced: PBMCs or T cells enriched from blood (not recorded which). The origin of the receptors is a man aged 25-45 years who had recovered from COVID-19. Each CDR3 is given with its conserved first and last residue. D genes are given only for firm matches. Rows give clone size only sometimes, using once, few, many, or a class for an expanded clone.

-	20	TRBJ2-5	TRBV28	TRBD2	TGTGCCAGCAGTTCGGGACTAGCGGGAGGAAGGGTACTTCTTCAAGAGACCCAGTACTTC	CASSSGLAGGRVLLQETQYF
-	15	TRBJ1-3	TRBV6-5	TRBD1	TGTGCCAGCCTTAAGGACAGGGGAACTGGAAACACCATATATTTT	CASLKDRGTGNTIYF
-	15	TRBJ1-3	TRBV5-1	-	TGCGCCAGCAGTCCCGGGAAGACGACTGGAAACACCATATATTTT	CASSPGKTTGNTIYF
-	12	TRBJ2-7	TRBV4-3	-	TGCGCCAGCAGCCGGAGGGGGCACGAGCAGTACTTC	CASSRRGHEQYF
few	13	TRBJ1-5	TRBV3-1/TRBV3-2	-	TGTGCCAGCAGCTTCGGGATGGGTCAGCCCCAGCATTTT	CASSFGMGQPQHF
-	14	TRBJ2-1	TRBV24-1	-	TGTGCCACCAGTGATTTGACCAGCAGGAGCGGGCAGTTCTTC	CATSDLTSRSGQFF
-	18	TRBJ2-7	TRBV4-3	-	TGCGCCAGCAGCCAAGAGTTTGCCTCGGGGGGCACGGGGTCCGAGCAGTACTTC	CASSQEFASGGTGSEQYF
-	15	TRBJ2-3	TRBV28	TRBD2	TGTGCCAGCAGTTGGCGGGGGGGTTTGACAGATACGCAGTATTTT	CASSWRGGLTDTQYF
-	14	TRBJ2-2	TRBV10-1	-	TGCGCCAGCAGTCCAGGTTCGAACACCGGGGAGCTGTTTTTT	CASSPGSNTGELFF
-	13	TRBJ1-6	TRBV6-2/TRBV6-3	-	TGTGCCAGCAGTCTAAAGAGCAATTCACCCCTCCACTTT	CASSLKSNSPLHF
-	13	TRBJ1-2	TRBV30	-	TGTGCCTGGGGGGGAGGTTTTAGCTATGGCTACACCTTC	CAWGGGFSYGYTF
-	15	TRBJ2-3	TRBV5-1	-	TGCGCCAGCAGCTTGGGTCAGGGGAGCACAGATACGCAGTATTTT	CASSLGQGSTDTQYF
few	12	TRBJ2-7	TRBV27	-	TGTGCCAGCAGTCCGTTCAGGGGCGAGCAGTACTTC	CASSPFRGEQYF
-	14	TRBJ2-4	TRBV3-1/TRBV3-2	-	TGTGCCAGCAGCCAAGAGGGGGGTCAAAACATTCAGTACTTC	CASSQEGGQNIQYF
-	15	TRBJ2-3	TRBV2	-	TGTGCCAGCCAGGCTTATTGGGGCGGCACAGATACGCAGTATTTT	CASQAYWGGTDTQYF
-	15	TRBJ2-7	TRBV6-5	TRBD1	TGTGCCACCACGAGGGGGACAGGGGGGCAAGGTGAGCAGTACTTC	CATTRGTGGQGEQYF
-	16	TRBJ1-3	TRBV19	-	TGTGCCAGCCTTTCCCTAACTCAGGGGACTGGAAACACCATATATTTT	CASLSLTQGTGNTIYF
many	13	TRBJ1-1	TRBV12-3/TRBV12-4	-	TGTGCCAGCAGTTTTATCGGCGGGGTCGAAGCTTTCTTT	CASSFIGGVEAFF
few	14	TRBJ1-1	TRBV3-1/TRBV3-2	-	TGTGCCAGCAGACCCAACACGGGTATCACTGAAGCTTTCTTT	CASRPNTGITEAFF
-	13	TRBJ1-5	TRBV3-1/TRBV3-2	-	TGTGCCAGCAGCCACCAGGGGAATCAGCCCCAGCATTTT	CASSHQGNQPQHF
-	14	TRBJ2-3	TRBV5-1	-	TGCGCCAGCAGTCACAGGGAGGGCGAGGATACGCAGTATTTT	CASSHREGEDTQYF
-	19	TRBJ2-3	TRBV4-3	TRBD1	TGCGCCAGCAGCCAAGACAACAGGGGGTACCCAGCTAGCACAGATACGCAGTATTTT	CASSQDNRGYPASTDTQYF
-	14	TRBJ1-2	TRBV5-1	-	TGCGCCAGCAGCTTGCCGCAGGCCAGATTTGGCTACACCTTC	CASSLPQARFGYTF
-	15	TRBJ2-1	TRBV5-4	TRBD2	TGTGCCAGCAGCTCAGGAGCGGGGGCCTACAATGAGCAGTTCTTC	CASSSGAGAYNEQFF
-	15	TRBJ1-4	TRBV5-1	-	TGCGCCAGCAACGCGGGCGGAGCAACTAATGAAAAACTGTTTTTT	CASNAGGATNEKLFF
-	23	TRBJ2-2	TRBV2	TRBD2	TGTGCCAGCAGTGAAGCCGGCACGGCAGGGCGGTGGTCTAGCGGGAGTTGGGCCGGGGAGCTGTTTTTT	CASSEAGTAGRWSSGSWAGELFF
-	11	TRBJ2-5	TRBV7-2	-	TGTGCCAGCAGCACCAGGGGGACCCAGTACTTC	CASSTRGTQYF
-	14	TRBJ2-7	TRBV28	TRBD1	TGTGCCAGCAGTTTAGGGACAGGGGTGTACGAGCAGTACTTC	CASSLGTGVYEQYF
-	15	TRBJ2-1	TRBV5-1	TRBD2	TGCGCCAGCAGCTTAGAAGGACTAGACTACAATGAGCAGTTCTTC	CASSLEGLDYNEQFF
-	13	TRBJ2-1	TRBV2	TRBD2	TGTGCCAGCAATAGGGAGGGCGGCAATGAGCAGTTCTTC	CASNREGGNEQFF
-	15	TRBJ2-2	TRBV9	-	TGTGCCAGCAGCGTAGCGGGGGGCTTTCCCGGGGAGCTGTTTTTT	CASSVAGGFPGELFF
once	11	TRBJ2-7	TRBV11-2	-	TGTGCCAGCAGCTTAGCTATTGAGCAGTACTTC	CASSLAIEQYF
-	14	TRBJ2-7	TRBV10-1	TRBD2	TGCGCCAGCAGTGTGAGAACTAGCGGCAACGAGCAGTACTTC	CASSVRTSGNEQYF
few	12	TRBJ1-1	TRBV27	-	TGTGCCAGCAGAAAGACAGACACTGAAGCTTTCTTT	CASRKTDTEAFF
-	14	TRBJ1-2	TRBV28	TRBD1	TGTGCCAGCACAAGGGCGGGACAGGGGTATGGCTACACCTTC	CASTRAGQGYGYTF
-	16	TRBJ2-7	TRBV19	TRBD1	TGTGCCAGTAGCGCTGGACGGCGTAGGGGACAGTACGAGCAGTACTTC	CASSAGRRRGQYEQYF